These 9 T cell receptor beta chains were sequenced from one sample in a study of T cells after yellow fever vaccination (dated by TCRdb to between 2017 and 2020). Explained via the paper, the treatment or condition label denotes: live attenuated yellow fever vaccine strain. Libraries were made using 5' RACE. TCRdb names Illumina HiSeq 2500 as the instrument used. The raw public reads went through TCRdb reprocessing: fastp at Q25, MiXCR clone calling, in-frame beta chains kept. A single entry per CDR3 protein holds the most common genes and DNA from its merged rows. This sample gives about 160,000 distinct CDR3 sequences in total; about 7% of them show up just once. The ten top clones hold approximately 2.4% of the sample. The sequencing here drew on CD4+ T cells sorted from PBMCs, taken less than 6 days after the first yellow fever vaccination. The receptors shown here come from a man between 18 and 35 years old who received the YFV17D yellow fever vaccine.

This clonotype was seen a few times. The rearrangement links TRBV11-2 to TRBJ1-5; possible D gene TRBD1, 5 bases. The CDR3 has 13 amino acids. Deletions cut 0 bases from V and 7 bases from J, with 7 bases between. The V gene's germline CDR1 is SGHAT and CDR2 FQNNGV. Here the CDR3 reads CASSLDAGQPQHF. The CDR3 DNA reads as TGTGCCAGCAGCTTAGACGCAGGGCAGCCCCAGCATTTT.

This clonotype was seen a few times. The chain employs TRBV2 and TRBJ1-5; D is uncertain. Germline V lookup: CDR1 SNHLY, CDR2 FYNNEI. V shed 0 bases and J shed 8 bases, with 14 bases lying between them. The CDR3 covers 15 residues. DNA for the CDR3: TGTGCCAGCAGTGAAGCGCTTCTATCGGGAGAGCCCCAGCATTTT. Translating it yields CASSEALLSGEPQHF.

There are many counts of this clonotype. J is TRBJ1-4 and V is TRBV5-1; D is uncertain. Trimming shortened V by 0 bases and J by 8 bases, and 14 bases separated the two germline ends. The CDR3 is 15 residues long. CDR1 is SGHRS and CDR2 is YFSETQ in the germline V gene. In DNA, the CDR3 is TGCGCCAGCAGCTTGGATGGAACAGAGGAAGAAAAACTGTTTTTT. Translating gives CASSLDGTEEEKLFF.

This clonotype was observed many times. This sequence joins TRBV5-5 and TRBJ2-3, with 8 bases lining up with TRBD2. This CDR3 is built from 14 residues. Unmatched junction bases numbered 7, after V lost 4 bases and J lost 6 bases. Germline CDR1 and CDR2: SGHKS and YYEKEE (reference sequence). The CDR3 DNA sequence: TGTGCCAGCAGCCATCCAGCGGGGGACGATACGCAGTATTTT. It specifies CASSHPAGDDTQYF.

The rearrangement links TRBV7-2 to TRBJ2-5; TRBD1 or TRBD2 may be the D gene (5 bases each). Trimming cost V 1 base and J 4 bases, with 16 bases left between them. Germline assignment: CDR1 SGHTA and CDR2 FQGNSA. The CDR3 extends over 16 amino acids. CDR3 sequence reads: CASSLGRDAWGETQYF. In DNA, the CDR3 is TGTGCCAGCAGCTTAGGAAGGGACGCGTGGGGAGAGACCCAGTACTTC.

This clonotype was detected many times. The chain employs TRBV19 and TRBJ2-7; a weak D match, TRBD1 (6 bases). With 4 bases removed from V and 0 bases from J, the gap between germline ends came to 13 bases. The CDR3 sequence is 15 residues long. The germline V gene encodes CDR1 LNHDA and CDR2 SQIVND (reference sequence). This CDR3 is CASSTEQGNSYEQYF. DNA of the CDR3: TGTGCCAGTAGTACCGAACAGGGAAACTCCTACGAGCAGTACTTC.

Comment on this clonotype: This may be a read error: a much more frequent sequence differs by one nucleotide. The chain recombines TRBV4-3 with TRBJ2-3; either TRBD1 or TRBD2 may supply D (5 bases each). The germline V gene encodes CDR1 LGHNA and CDR2 YSLEER. This CDR3 region has 13 residues. In nucleotides, the CDR3 is TGCGCCAGGAGCCCGGGGCGCTCGGAGACGCAGTATTTT. Its translation: CARSPGRSETQYF.

This clonotype was counted many times. The rearrangement links TRBV12-3 or TRBV12-4 to TRBJ2-2, with TRBD1 identical over 9 bases. Germline trimming cut 5 bases from V and 0 bases from J; bases unmatched to any gene: 1. This CDR3 has 15 residues. CDR3 sequence reads: CASSTGGANTGELFF. In DNA, the CDR3 is TGTGCCAGCAGTACAGGGGGCGCGAACACCGGGGAGCTGTTTTTT.

The count of this clonotype is one. A clone one base away is much larger, so this may be a read error. The chain is built from TRBV4-1 and TRBJ2-4; 7 bases agree with TRBD2. Germline V gene sequence: CDR1 MGHRA, CDR2 YSYEKL. J lost 8 bases, V lost 4 bases, and 11 bases had no gene match. This CDR3 contains 15 residues. CDR3 nucleotide sequence: TGCGCCAGCAGCCCCCGGGGGGTCCCTCTCGACATTCAGTACTTC. This codes for CASSPRGVPLDIQYF.